These 2 T cell receptor beta chains were all obtained from the same sample, sequenced in a study of blood T cells in healthy people across ages. A second PCR of about 7 to 12 cycles used a sample-barcoded 5' primer and a J-beta primer mix. One entry per CDR3 protein, called by TCRdb with MiXCR from the 5' RACE reads. The repertoire has approximately 1.5 million distinct CDR3 sequences, about 32% of them found once; the top ten carry 11%. What was sequenced was blood. These receptors all come from a woman in her 30s in good health.

CDR3 bases: TGTGCCAGCAGTGAAAGTCGGCTAGCCCACACAGATACGCAGTATTTT. Its protein is CASSESRLAHTDTQYF. This chain uses TRBV6-1 with TRBJ2-3, with D maybe TRBD2 (5 bases). CDR1 and CDR2 from the germline V gene are MNHNS and SASEGT. The CDR3 spans 16 residues. Trimming took 2 bases from V and 2 from J, leaving 14 bases between them.

This clonotype was seen ten or more times. The chain uses TRBV29-1 and TRBJ1-3; 7 positions match TRBD1. CDR1 is SQVTM and CDR2 is ANQGSEA in the germline V gene. V shed 4 bases and J 0 bases; nucleotides not matched to a gene: 0. The CDR3 runs 13 residues. The CDR3, as DNA: TGCAGCGTTGGGGACAGCTCTGGAAACACCATATATTTT. Protein product: CSVGDSSGNTIYF.